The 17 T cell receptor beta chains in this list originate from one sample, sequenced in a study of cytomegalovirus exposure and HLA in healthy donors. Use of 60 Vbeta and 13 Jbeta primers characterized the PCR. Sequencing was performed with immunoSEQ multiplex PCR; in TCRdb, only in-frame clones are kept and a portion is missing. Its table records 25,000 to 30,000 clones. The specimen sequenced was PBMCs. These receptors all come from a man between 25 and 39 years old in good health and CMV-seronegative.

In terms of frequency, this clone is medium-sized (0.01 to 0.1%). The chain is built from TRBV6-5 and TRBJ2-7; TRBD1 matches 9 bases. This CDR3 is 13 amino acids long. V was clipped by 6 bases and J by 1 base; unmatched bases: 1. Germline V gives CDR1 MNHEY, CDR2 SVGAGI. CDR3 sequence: CASRTGGSYEQYF. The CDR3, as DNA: TGTGCCAGCAGGACAGGGGGTTCCTACGAGCAGTACTTC.

The CDR3 sequence is CASSVVGTGDSGYTDTQYF. CDR3 in DNA: TGTGCCAGCAGCGTAGTAGGGACAGGGGATTCTGGTTACACAGATACGCAGTATTTT. The chain is built from TRBV9 and TRBJ2-3; 10 bases align to TRBD1. The germline V gene has CDR1 SGDLS and CDR2 YYNGEE. The CDR3 has 19 amino acids. With 0 bases clipped from V and 2 bases from J, the junction kept 12 bases outside the gene matches.

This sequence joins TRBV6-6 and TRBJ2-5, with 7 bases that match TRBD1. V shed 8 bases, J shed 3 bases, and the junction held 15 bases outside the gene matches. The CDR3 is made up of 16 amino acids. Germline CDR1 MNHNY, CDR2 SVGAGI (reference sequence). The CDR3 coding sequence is TGTGCCAGCGGGCGACAGGGCGGCGGATCCAAAGAGACCCAGTACTTC. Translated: CASGRQGGGSKETQYF.

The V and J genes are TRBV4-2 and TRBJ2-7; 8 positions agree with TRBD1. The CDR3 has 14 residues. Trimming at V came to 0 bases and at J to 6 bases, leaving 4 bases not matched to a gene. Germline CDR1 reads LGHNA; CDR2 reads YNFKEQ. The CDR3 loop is CASSQEDRAPEQYF. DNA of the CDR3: TGTGCCAGCAGCCAAGAGGACAGGGCTCCCGAGCAGTACTTC.

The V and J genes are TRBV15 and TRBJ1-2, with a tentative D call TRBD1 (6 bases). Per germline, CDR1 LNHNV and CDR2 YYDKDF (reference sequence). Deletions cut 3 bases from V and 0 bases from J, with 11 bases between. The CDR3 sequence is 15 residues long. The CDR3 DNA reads TGTGCCACCAGCAGGGGTAGGGGGTCTAACTATGGCTACACCTTC. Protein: CATSRGRGSNYGYTF.

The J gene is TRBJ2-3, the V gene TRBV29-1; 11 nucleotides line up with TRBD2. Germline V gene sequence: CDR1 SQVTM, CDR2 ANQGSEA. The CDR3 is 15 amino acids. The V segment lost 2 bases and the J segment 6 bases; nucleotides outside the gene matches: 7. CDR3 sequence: CSVELAGGIADTQYF. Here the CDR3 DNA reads TGCAGCGTTGAACTAGCGGGAGGTATCGCGGATACGCAGTATTTT.

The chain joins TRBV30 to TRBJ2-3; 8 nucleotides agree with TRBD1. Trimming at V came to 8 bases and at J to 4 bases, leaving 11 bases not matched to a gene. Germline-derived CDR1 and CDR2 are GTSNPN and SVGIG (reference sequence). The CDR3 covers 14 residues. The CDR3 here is CARGTGGYADTQYF. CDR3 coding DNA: TGTGCCCGGGGCACAGGGGGTTATGCAGATACGCAGTATTTT.

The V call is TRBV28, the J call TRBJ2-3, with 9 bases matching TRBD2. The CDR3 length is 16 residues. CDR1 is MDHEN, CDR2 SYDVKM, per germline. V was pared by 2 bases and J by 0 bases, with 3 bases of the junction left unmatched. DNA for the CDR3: TGTGCCAGCAGTTTACAGAGCGGGAGGAGCACAGATACGCAGTATTTT. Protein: CASSLQSGRSTDTQYF. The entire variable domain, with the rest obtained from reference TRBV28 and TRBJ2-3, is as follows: DVKVTQSSRYLVKRTGEKVFLECVQDMDHENMFWYRQDPGLGLRLIYFSYDVKMKEKGDIPEGYSVSREKKERFSLILESASTNQTSMYLCASSLQSGRSTDTQYFGPGTRLTVL.

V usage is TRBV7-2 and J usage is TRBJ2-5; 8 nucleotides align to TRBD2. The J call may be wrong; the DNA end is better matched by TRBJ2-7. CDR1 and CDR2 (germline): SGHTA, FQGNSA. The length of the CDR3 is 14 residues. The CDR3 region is CASSVSGATYEQYF. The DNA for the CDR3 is TGTGCCAGCAGCGTTAGCGGGGCTACCTACGAGCAGTACTTC.

This CDR3 is CASSLNSIYGYTF. CDR3 bases: TGCGCCAGCAGCTTAAACAGTATCTATGGCTACACCTTC. The gene calls are TRBV5-1 and TRBJ1-2; D is unclear. The CDR3 loop spans 13 amino acids. V was trimmed by 2 bases and J by 4 bases, leaving 9 bases between them. Germline V lookup: CDR1 SGHRS, CDR2 YFSETQ.

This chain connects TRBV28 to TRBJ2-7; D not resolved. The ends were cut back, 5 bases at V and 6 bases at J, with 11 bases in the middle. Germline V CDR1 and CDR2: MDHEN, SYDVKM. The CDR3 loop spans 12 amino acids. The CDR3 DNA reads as TGTGCCAGCAGTACAGTTCTGAGCGAGCAGTACTTC. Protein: CASSTVLSEQYF.

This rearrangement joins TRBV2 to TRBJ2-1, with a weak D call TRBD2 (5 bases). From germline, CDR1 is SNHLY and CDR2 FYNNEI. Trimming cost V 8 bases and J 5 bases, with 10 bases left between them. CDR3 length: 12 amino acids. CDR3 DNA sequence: TGTGCCAGCCGAGACTATGACAATGAGCAGTTCTTC. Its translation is CASRDYDNEQFF.

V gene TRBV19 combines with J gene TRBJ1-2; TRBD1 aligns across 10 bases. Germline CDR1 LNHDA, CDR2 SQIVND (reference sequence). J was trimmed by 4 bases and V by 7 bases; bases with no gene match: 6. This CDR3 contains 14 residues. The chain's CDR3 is CASTRDRGVYGYTF. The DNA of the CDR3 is TGTGCCAGTACCCGGGACAGGGGTGTCTATGGCTACACCTTC.

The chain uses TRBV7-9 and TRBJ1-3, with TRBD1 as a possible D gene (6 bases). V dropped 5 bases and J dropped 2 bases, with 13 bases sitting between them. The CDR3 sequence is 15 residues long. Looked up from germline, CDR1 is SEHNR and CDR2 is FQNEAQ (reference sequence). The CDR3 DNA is TGTGCCAGCAGCAGGGGGACCGAGACTGGAAACACCATATATTTT. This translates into CASSRGTETGNTIYF.

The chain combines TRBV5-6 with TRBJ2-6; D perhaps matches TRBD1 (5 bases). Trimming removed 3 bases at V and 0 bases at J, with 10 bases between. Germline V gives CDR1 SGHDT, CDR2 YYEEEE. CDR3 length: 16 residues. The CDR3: CASSSTGYSGANVLTF. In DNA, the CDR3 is TGTGCCAGCAGCTCCACAGGTTACTCTGGGGCCAACGTCCTGACTTTC. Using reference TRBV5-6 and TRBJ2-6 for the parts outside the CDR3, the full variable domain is DAGVTQSPTHLIKTRGQQVTLRCSPKSGHDTVSWYQQALGQGPQFIFQYYEEEERQRGNFPDRFSGHQFPNYSSELNVNALLLGDSALYLCASSSTGYSGANVLTFGAGSRLTVL.

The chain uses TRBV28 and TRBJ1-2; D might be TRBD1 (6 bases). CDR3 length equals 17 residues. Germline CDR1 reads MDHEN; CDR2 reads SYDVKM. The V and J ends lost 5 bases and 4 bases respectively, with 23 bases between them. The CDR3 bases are TGTGCCAGCAGTCCCCCCCGAGAGGGGGTCAGGGGCTATGGCTACACCTTC. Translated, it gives CASSPPREGVRGYGYTF.

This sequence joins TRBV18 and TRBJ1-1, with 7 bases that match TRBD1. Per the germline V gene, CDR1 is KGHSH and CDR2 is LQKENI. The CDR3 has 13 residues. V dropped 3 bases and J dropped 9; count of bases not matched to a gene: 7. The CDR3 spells CASSPGMGQQAFF. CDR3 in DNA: TGTGCCAGCTCACCGGGTATGGGACAGCAAGCTTTCTTT.